The 3 T cell receptor beta chains reported below all come from one sample, sequenced in a study of blood T cell repertoires in COVID-19. Sequenced by immunoSEQ multiplex PCR; TCRdb stores in-frame clones only, minus some. The data contain over 150,000 clones, roughly 88% of them seen just once; the ten biggest clones take up roughly 8.9%. The specimen was PBMCs or T cells enriched from blood (not recorded which). These receptors were taken from a woman aged 18-29 years who had recovered from COVID-19.

The chain has TRBV5-4 and TRBJ2-1, with 10 bases matching TRBD2. The CDR3 runs 16 residues. CDR1 is SGHNT and CDR2 is YYREEE in the germline V gene (reference sequence). With 0 bases clipped from V and 7 bases from J, the junction kept 7 bases outside the gene matches. CDR3 sequence (DNA): TGTGCCAGCAGCTTGGGGCTAGCGGGGGTACAAAATGAGCAGTTCTTC. It specifies CASSLGLAGVQNEQFF.

This chain uses TRBV15 with TRBJ1-2; TRBD1 is a possible D gene (6 bases). The germline V gene has CDR1 LNHNV and CDR2 YYDKDF (reference sequence). This CDR3 has 14 amino acids. Trimming cost V 3 bases and J 4 bases, with 12 bases left between them. The CDR3: CATSSPQGSYGYTF. In DNA form, the CDR3 reads TGTGCCACCAGCAGCCCACAGGGTAGCTATGGCTACACCTTC.

CDR3 protein: CASSQETGGGTNTGELFF. Here the CDR3 DNA reads TGCGCCAGCAGCCAAGAAACAGGGGGCGGCACTAACACCGGGGAGCTGTTTTTT. The rearrangement links TRBV4-3 to TRBJ2-2; 9 nucleotides agree with TRBD1. The CDR3 covers 18 residues. The V segment lost 0 bases and the J segment 2 bases; nucleotides outside the gene matches: 7. Looked up from germline, CDR1 is LGHNA and CDR2 is YSLEER.